This T cell receptor (beta chain) is drawn from a study of T cell repertoires in cytomegalovirus infection. Looking at the study overall: Through public TCR beta signatures, both CMV infection and matching HLA type were indicated. Whole-study findings and limits: Cumulative public TCR beta family frequency identified carriers of CMV plus the relevant HLA. Ex vivo responses were dominated by HLA-C-restricted CMV-specific TCR beta clonotypes.

This CDR3 is built from 16 residues. The germline V gene encodes CDR1 SGHTA and CDR2 FQGTGA. V was pared by 2 bases and J by 1 base, with 11 bases between. This clonotype showed up many times. Its antigen is still unknown. In TCRdb, the reads were re-called with MiXCR into one record per CDR3 protein. The repertoire holds 60,000 to 75,000 distinct CDR3 sequences, with 4% as singletons. The sample comprised PBMCs. This TCR was sampled from a human donor in good health (CMV status not recorded). Some clones in this sample may be carry-over from other donors' samples. The genes are TRBV7-3 and TRBJ2-2; D assignment may be TRBD1 or TRBD2 (5 bases each). The CDR3 DNA reads TGTGCCAGCAGCTTAGAGGGACGGAGGAACACCGGGGAGCTGTTTTTT. Its protein product is CASSLEGRRNTGELFF.